Listed here are 22 T cell receptor beta chains from one sample, sequenced in a study of blood T cells in healthy people across ages. A J-beta primer mix and a sample-barcoded 5' primer were used in a second PCR of about 6 to 12 cycles. MiXCR, applied by TCRdb to the 5' RACE reads, yields one record per CDR3 protein. The table records hundreds of thousands of distinct CDR3 sequences, around 20% of them present only once. The sample was blood. Every receptor here comes from a man aged 70-80 years in good health.

This chain joins TRBV5-1 and TRBJ2-2; D gene ambiguous. The germline V gene has CDR1 SGHRS and CDR2 YFSETQ. The CDR3 sequence is 12 residues long. Trimming pared 0 bases from V and 9 bases from J, leaving 6 bases between. This chain's CDR3 is CASSLDARELFF. CDR3 in DNA: TGCGCCAGCAGCTTGGACGCCCGGGAGCTGTTTTTT.

The J gene is TRBJ2-3, the V gene TRBV5-1; 15 bases are shared with TRBD2. Germline CDR1 reads SGHRS; CDR2 reads YFSETQ. The CDR3 runs to 18 residues. Trimming took 0 bases from V and 6 from J; bases not matched to a gene: 8. The CDR3 protein is CASSLAQGTSGRKDTQYF. The CDR3 DNA sequence: TGCGCCAGCAGCTTGGCCCAGGGGACTAGCGGGAGGAAGGATACGCAGTATTTT.

In this sample, this clonotype turned up a few times. The chain has TRBV21-1 and TRBJ2-2; TRBD2, the table's D call, was not compared with the DNA. TRBV21-1 is an annotated pseudogene. The CDR3 totals 17 residues. CDR3 bases: TGTGCCAGCAGCAAAGCATGGCTAGCGGGAGCGGTCGGGGAGCTGTTTTTT. Amino acids: CASSKAWLAGAVGELFF.

The sample holds a few counts of this clonotype. The V call is TRBV7-9, the J call TRBJ2-5; the match to TRBD1 covers 11 bases. The DNA end is a closer match to TRBJ2-1, so the J assignment may be wrong. This CDR3 is built from 15 residues. Germline CDR1 SEHNR, CDR2 FQNEAQ (reference sequence). The CDR3 nucleotides are TGTGCCAGCAGCTTAGCGTCCGGACAGGGGGCGCGACAGTTCTTC. Amino acid sequence: CASSLASGQGARQFF.

This clonotype showed up just a few times. The CDR3 bases are TGCAGTGCAACCCCAGGGGCGGGTTATGGCTACACCTTC. Its protein is CSATPGAGYGYTF. The chain employs TRBV20-1 and TRBJ1-2; a weak D match, TRBD1 (6 bases). The CDR3 length is 13 residues. Germline assignment: CDR1 DFQATT and CDR2 SNEGSKA (reference sequence). Trimming removed 6 bases from V and 5 bases from J, with 16 bases in between.

There are a few counts of this clonotype. The CDR3 region is CASSTGGQGSDEQYF. CDR3 sequence (DNA): TGTGCCAGCTCGACAGGGGGACAGGGGAGCGACGAGCAGTACTTC. The chain links TRBV6-1 to TRBJ2-7; 10 bases align to TRBD1. With V trimmed by 8 bases and J by 5 bases, 12 bases remained unmatched. This CDR3 region has 15 residues. Germline V gives CDR1 MNHNS, CDR2 SASEGT.

The chain is built from TRBV25-1 and TRBJ2-7; D is possibly TRBD2 (5 bases). The germline CDR1 and CDR2 sequences are MGHDK and SYGVNS. V lost 4 bases and J lost 6, with 13 bases in between. The CDR3 covers 13 residues. The CDR3 DNA sequence: TGTGCCAGCAGTGTGAAACTAGTCTCCGAGCAGTACTTC. Translation: CASSVKLVSEQYF.

This chain joins TRBV12-3 or TRBV12-4 and TRBJ1-2; D gene uncertain. The CDR3 sequence is 13 residues long. Between the trimmed V and J ends, which lost 3 bases and 3 bases, there was a span of 8 bases. The CDR3 protein is CASSLRQHYGYTF. CDR3 DNA sequence: TGTGCCAGCAGTTTGCGTCAGCACTATGGCTACACCTTC.

This clonotype was observed a few times. The chain has TRBV6-2 or TRBV6-3 and TRBJ2-7; 10 positions agree with TRBD2. After removal of 6 bases from V and 2 bases from J, the junction contained 10 bases not matched to a gene. CDR1 and CDR2 (germline): MNHEY, SVGEGT. CDR3 size: 16 residues. For the CDR3, the DNA is TGTGCCAGCAGACCGGGACTAGCGTCGGGAACCTACGAGCAGTACTTC. Its protein product is CASRPGLASGTYEQYF.

This clonotype came up a few times. The CDR3 protein is CASSPNRGYEQYF. CDR3 in DNA: TGTGCCAGCAGCCCAAACAGGGGCTACGAGCAGTACTTC. The chain uses TRBV11-2 and TRBJ2-7; 7 bases map to TRBD1. The CDR3 has 13 amino acids. Germline CDR1 reads SGHAT; CDR2 reads FQNNGV. V trimming: 5 bases; J trimming: 3 bases; junction bases outside the gene matches: 4. The full variable domain, in which reference TRBV11-2 and TRBJ2-7 provide the parts outside the CDR3, is EAGVAQSPRYKIIEKRQSVAFWCNPISGHATLYWYQQILGQGPKLLIQFQNNGVVDDSQLPKDRFSAERLKGVDSTLKIQPAKLEDSAVYLCASSPNRGYEQYFGPGTRLTVT.

The J gene is TRBJ1-2, the V gene TRBV15, with D possibly TRBD1 on 6 matching bases. V lost 3 bases, J lost 2 bases, and 7 bases lay in between. This CDR3 spans 13 amino acids. Germline values: CDR1 LNHNV, CDR2 YYDKDF (reference sequence). CDR3 in DNA: TGTGCCACCAGCAGCGGACAGAACTATGGCTACACCTTC. This encodes CATSSGQNYGYTF.

This clonotype has just a few counts. The chain uses TRBV28 and TRBJ2-7; 8 bases map to TRBD2. This CDR3 contains 13 residues. J was trimmed by 4 bases and V by 9 bases; bases with no gene match: 8. In germline, CDR1 is MDHEN, CDR2 SYDVKM. This CDR3 reads CASLAGATYEQYF. Written as DNA, the CDR3 is TGTGCCAGTCTAGCGGGCGCAACTTACGAGCAGTACTTC.

The CDR3 is CSAKREALYEQYF. CDR3 nucleotides: TGCAGTGCAAAGCGGGAGGCCCTATACGAGCAGTACTTC. V is TRBV20-1 and J is TRBJ2-7, with 9 bases identical to TRBD2. With 6 bases clipped from V and 4 bases from J, the junction kept 7 bases outside the gene matches. The germline V gene has CDR1 DFQATT and CDR2 SNEGSKA (reference sequence). The length of the CDR3 is 13 residues.

The CDR3 nucleotides are TGCAGTGTAAGACTGACAGGCCGGACCCAGTACTTC. Residues: CSVRLTGRTQYF. The rearrangement uses TRBV20-1 and TRBJ2-5; tentatively, D is TRBD1 (6 bases). CDR3 length equals 12 residues. The germline V gene encodes CDR1 DFQATT and CDR2 SNEGSKA (reference sequence). The V and J ends lost 7 bases and 7 bases respectively, with 16 bases between them.

J is TRBJ1-5 and V is TRBV5-1; TRBD1 might be the D (5 bases). CDR3 length equals 15 residues. Trimming stripped 4 bases from V and 2 bases from J, with 13 bases between. Germline V gene sequence: CDR1 SGHRS, CDR2 YFSETQ. CDR3 residues: CASSARPGGNQPQHF. The CDR3, as DNA: TGCGCCAGCAGCGCCCGGCCGGGGGGCAATCAGCCCCAGCATTTT.

This clonotype has at least ten counts. The J gene is TRBJ2-5, the V gene TRBV28; 8 bases are shared with TRBD1. V was pared by 2 bases and J by 1 base, with 3 bases of the junction left unmatched. Germline loops: CDR1 MDHEN, CDR2 SYDVKM. This CDR3 spans 15 amino acids. The CDR3 nucleotides are TGTGCCAGCAGTTTAGGGACAGGTTTCCAAGAGACCCAGTACTTC. This gives the protein CASSLGTGFQETQYF.

This clonotype was counted between two and nine times. The chain carries TRBV9 and TRBJ2-5, with 8 bases lining up with TRBD2. The J call may be wrong; the DNA end is better matched by TRBJ2-1. This CDR3 has 15 amino acids. Germline loops: CDR1 SGDLS, CDR2 YYNGEE. The DNA of the CDR3 is TGTGCCAGCAGCGTAGGGGGGACTAGGGAAAATGAGCAGTTCTTC. The encoded protein is CASSVGGTRENEQFF.

The chain combines TRBV23-1 with TRBJ2-5; either TRBD1 or TRBD2 may supply D (7 bases each). TRBV23-1 is marked as an open reading frame, function uncertain. Trimming removed 0 bases at V and 4 bases at J, with 18 bases between. CDR3 length: 17 residues. The CDR3 loop reads CASSQSGQAQRGETQYF. CDR3 nucleotide sequence: TGCGCCAGCAGTCAATCCGGACAGGCCCAGCGGGGAGAGACCCAGTACTTC.

The J gene is TRBJ2-1, the V gene TRBV29-1; D remains ambiguous. The CDR3 consists of 16 residues. Trimming stripped 4 bases from V and 1 base from J, with 17 bases between. Germline lookup yields CDR1 SQVTM and CDR2 ANQGSEA. CDR3 loop: CSVAPLVLRSYNEQFF. CDR3 bases: TGCAGCGTTGCCCCCCTGGTCCTTAGGTCCTACAATGAGCAGTTCTTC.

This clonotype appeared a few times. V usage is TRBV7-9 and J usage is TRBJ1-2, with D hard to call. Deletions cut 5 bases from V and 8 bases from J, with 15 bases between. Germline V gives CDR1 SEHNR, CDR2 FQNEAQ (reference sequence). This CDR3 is built from 13 residues. This chain's CDR3 is CASSPGPLRGYTF. CDR3 in DNA: TGTGCCAGCAGCCCAGGACCCCTCAGGGGCTACACCTTC.

V usage is TRBV20-1 and J usage is TRBJ2-1, with 10 nucleotides matching TRBD2. The CDR3 totals 18 residues. V lost 1 base and J lost 0; bases outside the gene matches: 9. Per germline, CDR1 DFQATT and CDR2 SNEGSKA (reference sequence). CDR3 loop: CSARALLAGVGSYNEQFF. CDR3 bases: TGCAGTGCTAGAGCATTGCTAGCGGGAGTTGGCTCCTACAATGAGCAGTTCTTC.

The V call is TRBV6-2 or TRBV6-3, the J call TRBJ2-7; TRBD2 aligns across 8 bases. There are 17 residues in the CDR3. The germline V gene encodes CDR1 MNHEY and CDR2 SVGEGT. After removal of 1 base from V and 5 bases from J, the junction contained 13 bases not matched to a gene. The CDR3 region has the DNA TGTGCCAGCAGTTACTGGATCGCGGGAGGCCTGGGGAACGAGCAGTACTTC. Its translation is CASSYWIAGGLGNEQYF.